This is a list of T cell receptor beta chains from one sample in a study of T cell responses to AZD1222 COVID-19 vaccine. Here immunoSEQ multiplex PCR was the method, and the copy in TCRdb shows in-frame clones only, minus some. The repertoire holds hundreds of thousands of clones, with about 94% as singletons. The sample here was peripheral blood, taken 28 days after the second AZD1222 dose. The source is an adult who received the AZD1222 COVID-19 vaccine. Both conserved end residues are part of each CDR3. D genes are given only for firm matches. Only part of the rows carry a size: once, few, many, or a class if the clone is expanded.

j_call | d_call | v_call | clone_size | cdr3_aa | cdr3_nt
TRBJ2-7 | TRBD1 | TRBV18 | . | CASSPDRFREQYF | TGTGCCAGCTCACCGGACAGGTTCAGGGAGCAGTACTTC
TRBJ1-3 | . | TRBV9 | . | CASSGAEFSGNTIYF | TGTGCCAGCAGCGGAGCCGAATTCTCTGGAAACACCATATATTTT
TRBJ2-7 | TRBD1 | TRBV7-9 | . | CASSRQGAPTYEQYF | TGTGCCAGCAGCAGACAGGGGGCCCCTACCTACGAGCAGTACTTC
TRBJ1-1 | . | TRBV2 | . | CASSEARLAFF | TGTGCCAGCAGTGAAGCCCGGCTGGCTTTCTTT
TRBJ1-5 | . | TRBV2 | . | CASSEALNQPQHF | TGTGCCAGCAGTGAAGCGCTCAATCAGCCCCAGCATTTT
TRBJ2-1 | . | TRBV15 | . | CATSRAGAENEQFF | TGTGCCACCAGCAGAGCAGGGGCAGAGAATGAGCAGTTCTTC
TRBJ1-3 | . | TRBV9 | . | CASSLSGTSGNTIYF | TGTGCCAGCAGCCTCTCCGGGACCTCTGGAAACACCATATATTTT
TRBJ2-1 | . | TRBV15 | . | CATSWTGNEQFF | TGTGCCACCAGCTGGACGGGCAATGAGCAGTTCTTC
TRBJ1-1 | . | TRBV7-3 | . | CASSSQGLNTEAFF | TGTGCCAGCAGCTCACAGGGCTTGAACACTGAAGCTTTCTTT
TRBJ2-2 | TRBD2 | TRBV7-2 | once | CASSPGTSGSGPPFF | TGTGCCAGCAGCCCTGGGACTAGCGGGAGCGGTCCTCCGTTTTTT
TRBJ1-2 | TRBD1 | TRBV6-5 | . | CASSYYRAGGHYGYTF | TGTGCCAGCAGTTACTACCGGGCAGGGGGCCACTATGGCTACACCTTC
TRBJ2-5 | TRBD2 | TRBV11-3 | . | CASSSRLAGGLETQYF | TGTGCCAGCAGCTCCCGACTAGCGGGGGGGCTAGAGACCCAGTACTTC
TRBJ1-4 | . | TRBV14 | . | CASSPTGPEKLFF | TGTGCCAGCAGCCCAACAGGGCCCGAAAAACTGTTTTTT
TRBJ2-1 | . | TRBV9 | once | CASSVGGEFNEQFF | TGTGCCAGCAGCGTAGGCGGAGAGTTCAATGAGCAGTTCTTC